Below are 8 T cell receptor beta chains sequenced from a single sample in a study of siplizumab effects on memory and regulatory T cells (dated 2019 in TCRdb). The library came from the immunoSEQ multiplex PCR assay. What TCRdb holds here is the immuneACCESS table cut down to in-frame rearrangements. Part of the clones is not present; checked against another copy, under half of the missing clones reflect an unresolved V gene, and the others are unexplained. Recorded for this sample are 70,000 to 95,000 clones; about 96% of them occurred a single time. The leading ten clones occupy roughly 0.033% of the sample. What was sequenced was naive CD4+ T cells sorted from blood. This sample's cell subset or site label indicates: unstimulated naive T cells. The receptor set was obtained from a human donor in good health.

The V gene is TRBV10-2, the J gene TRBJ1-1, with D maybe TRBD1 (5 bases). CDR1 and CDR2 from the germline V gene are WSHSY and SAAADI. Trimming took off 6 bases at V and 3 bases at J, with 11 bases between the two ends. CDR3 size: 13 residues. The CDR3, as DNA: TGCGCCAGCAGCGGGACCGACTACACTGAAGCTTTCTTT. The encoded protein is CASSGTDYTEAFF.

The rearrangement joins TRBV27 to TRBJ1-6, with TRBD1 matching 8 bases. This CDR3 spans 15 amino acids. In germline, CDR1 is MNHEY, CDR2 SMNVEV (reference sequence). The junction had 7 bases not matched to a gene; V was cut back by 5 bases and J by 7 bases. CDR3: CASSMLGTGNSPLHF. The CDR3 nucleotides read TGTGCCAGCAGTATGCTTGGGACAGGAAATTCACCCCTCCACTTT.

The genes are TRBV11-3 and TRBJ2-7, with D unclear. Germline CDR1 is SGHNT and CDR2 is YENEEA. V lost 8 bases and J lost 1, with 12 bases in between. The CDR3 has 13 residues. The CDR3 nucleotides are TGTGCCAGCGGCCAGGACCGGTCCTACGAGCAGTACTTC. Amino acids: CASGQDRSYEQYF.

This CDR3 reads CASGSAGGQQFF. Here the CDR3 DNA reads TGTGCCAGCGGATCCGCGGGGGGCCAGCAGTTCTTC. J is TRBJ2-1 and V is TRBV25-1; TRBD2 aligns across 8 bases. The CDR3 totals 12 residues. V lost 8 bases and J lost 11; bases outside the gene matches: 8. The V gene's germline CDR1 is MGHDK and CDR2 SYGVNS.

The genes are TRBV2 and TRBJ1-3; D is perhaps TRBD1 (5 bases). The V and J ends lost 3 bases and 2 bases respectively, with 5 bases between them. CDR1 SNHLY and CDR2 FYNNEI come from the germline V gene. The length of the CDR3 is 13 residues. The CDR3 protein is CASSDRAGNTIYF. CDR3 nucleotide sequence: TGTGCCAGCAGTGACAGGGCTGGAAACACCATATATTTT.

This sequence joins TRBV2 and TRBJ2-1; D might be TRBD1 or TRBD2, each matching 5 bases. In germline, CDR1 is SNHLY, CDR2 FYNNEI. The CDR3 extends over 15 amino acids. V was pared by 5 bases and J by 9 bases, with 20 bases between. The CDR3 reads CASSYRDPGFGEQFF. CDR3 coding DNA: TGTGCCAGCAGTTACCGGGACCCCGGTTTTGGTGAGCAGTTCTTC.

V is TRBV7-3 and J is TRBJ1-1; D remains unclear. Germline V lookup: CDR1 SGHTA, CDR2 FQGTGA. V shed 4 bases and J shed 0 bases, with 6 bases lying between them. The CDR3 loop spans 13 amino acids. The CDR3 DNA follows: TGTGCCAGCAGCTCACAGATGAACACTGAAGCTTTCTTT. It is translated as CASSSQMNTEAFF.

This clone showed up just once. The genes are TRBV28 and TRBJ1-6; 7 bases match TRBD1. V lost 2 bases and J lost 3; bases outside the gene matches: 4. The CDR3 loop spans 16 amino acids. Germline V gene lookup returns CDR1 MDHEN and CDR2 SYDVKM. The CDR3 nucleotides are TGTGCCAGCAGTTTAGGGACAGACTACTATAATTCACCCCTCCACTTT. Protein product: CASSLGTDYYNSPLHF. The whole variable domain, filled in from reference TRBV28 and TRBJ1-6, reads DVKVTQSSRYLVKRTGEKVFLECVQDMDHENMFWYRQDPGLGLRLIYFSYDVKMKEKGDIPEGYSVSREKKERFSLILESASTNQTSMYLCASSLGTDYYNSPLHFGNGTRLTVT.